The 5 T cell receptor beta chains below were found in one sample sequenced in a study of blood T cell repertoires in COVID-19. Measured with immunoSEQ multiplex PCR; TCRdb has only the in-frame clones, and not every one. Of 250,000 to 350,000 clones listed, nearly 90% were seen once; the top ten hold about 4.5%. The sample consisted of PBMCs or T cells enriched from blood (not recorded which). The receptors stem from a woman between 18 and 29 years old with acute COVID-19.

The chain has TRBV6-5 and TRBJ2-1; the match to TRBD1 covers 7 bases. Germline CDR1 reads MNHEY; CDR2 reads SVGAGI. The V gene end was trimmed by 2 bases and the J gene end by 15 bases; junction bases not matched to a gene: 13. The CDR3 is 14 amino acids. CDR3 in amino acids: CASSYNLVGQDLFF. The CDR3 region has the DNA TGTGCCAGCAGTTACAATTTAGTCGGACAGGATCTGTTCTTC.

The chain combines TRBV7-6 with TRBJ2-4; 10 nucleotides align to TRBD2. The CDR3 spans 18 residues. The junction had 11 bases not matched to a gene; V was cut back by 5 bases and J by 1 base. Germline V lookup: CDR1 SGHVS, CDR2 FNYEAQ. CDR3 DNA: TGTGCCAGCAGCCCCGGGACTAGCGTTGTGGCGGCCAAAAACATTCAGTACTTC. As protein: CASSPGTSVVAAKNIQYF.

The gene calls are TRBV12-3 or TRBV12-4 and TRBJ2-4; TRBD1 matches 8 bases. The CDR3 has 13 amino acids. Trimming took 5 bases from V and 13 from J; bases not matched to a gene: 10. CDR3: CASSTQTGASQYF. DNA of the CDR3: TGTGCCAGCAGTACGCAGACAGGGGCTTCCCAGTACTTC.

The chain recombines TRBV14 with TRBJ1-1, with D maybe TRBD1 (6 bases). The V and J ends lost 3 bases and 12 bases respectively, with 23 bases between them. The CDR3 has 15 residues. Looked up from germline, CDR1 is SGHDN and CDR2 is FVKESK. The CDR3 here is CASSHLTGGPSRTFF. As DNA, the CDR3 is TGTGCCAGCAGCCACTTGACAGGTGGCCCCTCGAGGACTTTCTTT.

As concerns this clone: This same CDR3 is encoded by further DNA sequences in the sample. The chain has TRBV7-3 and TRBJ2-1; D perhaps matches TRBD2 (6 bases). There are 13 residues in the CDR3. In germline, CDR1 is SGHTA, CDR2 FQGTGA. V was pared by 3 bases and J by 9 bases, with 12 bases between. CDR3 nucleotides: TGTGCCAGCAGCTTTTCGGGAGCGGGTGAGCAGTTCTTC. Residues: CASSFSGAGEQFF. The variable domain in full, completed from reference TRBV7-3 and TRBJ2-1, reads GAGVSQTPSNKVTEKGKYVELRCDPISGHTALYWYRQSLGQGPEFLIYFQGTGAADDSGLPNDRFFAVRPEGSVSTLKIQRTERGDSAVYLCASSFSGAGEQFFGPGTRLTVL.